The 15 T cell receptor beta chains given below trace back to one sample, sequenced in a study of blood T cell repertoires in COVID-19. Data came from immunoSEQ multiplex PCR; TCRdb stores just in-frame clones and leaves some out. The sample has some 260,000 clones, about 86% seen once; the top ten hold about 4%. Sequencing input: PBMCs or T cells enriched from blood (not recorded which). These receptors originate from a man aged 25-40 years with acute COVID-19.

The CDR3, as DNA: TGTGCCAGCAGCTATCCCTCGGGAGCGAACACCGGGGAGCTGTTTTTT. Its translation: CASSYPSGANTGELFF. The J gene is TRBJ2-2, the V gene TRBV7-9, with D possibly matching TRBD2 (6 bases). This CDR3 spans 16 amino acids. Between the trimmed V and J ends, which lost 4 bases and 0 bases, there was a span of 12 bases. The germline gives CDR1 SEHNR, CDR2 FQNEAQ (reference sequence).

Worth noting for this clone: At one end, the junction sequence differs from germline, possibly due to a read error. This chain uses TRBV5-1 with TRBJ2-5; D is perhaps TRBD2 (7 bases). The germline V gene encodes CDR1 SGHRS and CDR2 YFSETQ. The CDR3 is made up of 14 amino acids. Written as DNA, the CDR3 is TGTGCCAGCAGTTCCGCGGGGGCCGGGGAGACCCAGTACTTC. It translates to CASSSAGAGETQYF. Filled out from reference TRBV5-1 and TRBJ2-5, the complete variable domain reads KAGVTQTPRYLIKTRGQQVTLSCSPISGHRSVSWYQQTPGQGLQFLFEYFSETQRNKGNFPGRFSGRQFSNSRSEMNVSTLELGDSALYLCASSSAGAGETQYFGPGTRLLVL.

CDR3 protein: CASSSGMLWRDGYEQYV. Here the CDR3 DNA reads TGTGCCAGCAGCTCAGGGATGCTTTGGCGGGACGGGTATGAGCAGTACGTC. This chain connects TRBV7-8 to TRBJ2-7, with D possibly matching TRBD2 (6 bases). Deletions cut 4 bases from V and 7 bases from J, with 26 bases between. The CDR3 runs 17 residues. Germline loops: CDR1 SGHVS, CDR2 FQNEAQ.

The genes are TRBV6-5 and TRBJ2-1; D not resolved. CDR3 length equals 15 residues. Germline V gene lookup returns CDR1 MNHEY and CDR2 SVGAGI. V lost 0 bases, J lost 7 bases, and 13 bases lay in between. CDR3 residues: CASSYSTEFPNEQFF. DNA for the CDR3: TGTGCCAGCAGTTACTCGACGGAGTTCCCGAATGAGCAGTTCTTC.

V gene TRBV28 combines with J gene TRBJ2-3; D is possibly TRBD2 (5 bases). The V end was cut by 5 bases, the J end by 4 bases, with 25 bases between. The CDR3 sequence is 18 residues long. Germline V gene data show CDR1 as MDHEN and CDR2 as SYDVKM. The DNA for the CDR3 is TGTGCCAGCAGTCCCCTAGAGCAGCTAGCCAGTCGGGCAGATACGCAGTATTTT. Its protein product is CASSPLEQLASRADTQYF.

This chain joins TRBV27 and TRBJ1-5, with D uncertain. V lost 5 bases and J 0 bases, leaving 5 bases between the germline ends. The CDR3 extends over 13 amino acids. Germline V gives CDR1 MNHEY, CDR2 SMNVEV (reference sequence). The CDR3: CASSTVSNQPQHF. CDR3 bases: TGTGCCAGCAGTACGGTTAGCAATCAGCCCCAGCATTTT.

The rearrangement uses TRBV23-1 and TRBJ1-4; 7 nucleotides agree with TRBD1. TRBV23-1 is assigned to the ORF class and has an uncertain function. The CDR3 loop spans 15 amino acids. The J segment lost 8 bases and the V segment lost 3 bases, leaving 9 bases of the junction unmatched. The CDR3, as DNA: TGCGCCAGCAGTCAGTACAGGGGCGAGGGGGAAAAACTGTTTTTT. Its translation: CASSQYRGEGEKLFF.

With regard to this clone: The same CDR3 can be traced to other DNA sequences in this sample. J is TRBJ1-1 and V is TRBV24-1, with D perhaps matching TRBD1 (6 bases). V dropped 5 bases and J dropped 3 bases, with 6 bases sitting between them. The CDR3 has 12 residues. Germline V gene data show CDR1 as KGHDR and CDR2 as SFDVKD. This CDR3 is CATSAGDTEAFF. CDR3 nucleotides: TGTGCCACCAGTGCAGGGGACACTGAAGCTTTCTTT.

This clone was found once. This rearrangement joins TRBV19 to TRBJ2-5; D not certain. This CDR3 has 13 residues. Germline V CDR1 and CDR2: LNHDA, SQIVND (reference sequence). The germline V and J ends were trimmed by 5 bases and 5 bases, with 12 bases remaining between them. Written as DNA, the CDR3 is TGTGCCAGTAGTCAACAGCCTCTGGAGACCCAGTACTTC. It is translated as CASSQQPLETQYF. Together with reference TRBV19 and TRBJ2-5, the CDR3 gives the full variable domain: DGGITQSPKYLFRKEGQNVTLSCEQNLNHDAMYWYRQDPGQGLRLIYYSQIVNDFQKGDIAEGYSVSREKKESFPLTVTSAQKNPTAFYLCASSQQPLETQYFGPGTRLLVL.

This chain joins TRBV6-5 and TRBJ2-7; possible D gene TRBD2, 6 bases. The CDR3 is made up of 13 amino acids. Germline lookup yields CDR1 MNHEY and CDR2 SVGAGI. V lost 6 bases and J 1 base, leaving 10 bases between the germline ends. The CDR3 sequence is CASRGLESYEQYV. As DNA, the CDR3 is TGTGCCAGCAGGGGACTTGAGTCCTACGAGCAGTACGTC.

This sequence joins TRBV14 and TRBJ1-3; unclear D gene. This CDR3 is built from 15 residues. The ends were cut back, 1 base at V and 2 bases at J, with 9 bases in the middle. Germline lookup yields CDR1 SGHDN and CDR2 FVKESK. The CDR3 here is CASSQVRGTGNTIYF. DNA for the CDR3: TGTGCCAGCAGCCAAGTGCGGGGTACTGGAAACACCATATATTTT.

This sequence joins TRBV28 and TRBJ1-5; perhaps TRBD1 as D (5 bases). V lost 1 base and J lost 0, with 10 bases in between. Germline loops: CDR1 MDHEN, CDR2 SYDVKM. This CDR3 region has 16 residues. The CDR3 DNA sequence: TGTGCCAGCAGTTTATTCGACAGTTATAGCAATCAGCCCCAGCATTTT. Amino acid sequence: CASSLFDSYSNQPQHF.

The chain couples TRBV19 to TRBJ1-4; 9 bases match TRBD1. CDR1 and CDR2 (germline): LNHDA, SQIVND (reference sequence). The length of the CDR3 is 16 residues. V trimming: 3 bases; J trimming: 5 bases; junction bases outside the gene matches: 7. The CDR3: CASSMGQGPQNEKLFF. CDR3 nucleotides: TGTGCCAGTAGTATGGGACAGGGCCCTCAGAATGAAAAACTGTTTTTT.

This clone appeared a few times. The chain joins TRBV4-3 to TRBJ1-3, with D uncertain. The length of the CDR3 is 15 residues. V was clipped by 3 bases and J by 1 base, with 10 bases between them. Germline V gene lookup returns CDR1 LGHNA and CDR2 YSLEER. CDR3 in amino acids: CASSQAAGSGNTIYF. The DNA of the CDR3 is TGCGCCAGCAGCCAGGCGGCGGGTTCTGGAAACACCATATATTTT.

This chain links TRBV7-3 with TRBJ2-1; 9 nucleotides agree with TRBD2. Germline V CDR1 and CDR2: SGHTA, FQGTGA. With 5 bases clipped from V and 5 bases from J, the junction kept 7 bases outside the gene matches. This CDR3 is built from 15 residues. The CDR3 protein is CASSAGGTSNNEQFF. The CDR3 coding sequence is TGTGCCAGCAGCGCGGGCGGGACTAGCAACAATGAGCAGTTCTTC. The entire variable domain, with the rest obtained from reference TRBV7-3 and TRBJ2-1, is as follows: GAGVSQTPSNKVTEKGKYVELRCDPISGHTALYWYRQSLGQGPEFLIYFQGTGAADDSGLPNDRFFAVRPEGSVSTLKIQRTERGDSAVYLCASSAGGTSNNEQFFGPGTRLTVL.